This TCR beta chain was sequenced in a study of control samples from healthy donors and cancer patients. Method: immunoSEQ multiplex PCR; TCRdb's copy keeps in-frame clones and lacks some. Of 65,000 to 85,000 clones in the sample, about 89% are singletons; the top ten hold 9.5%. This CDR3 region has 18 residues. The junction had 15 bases not matched to a gene; V was cut back by 0 bases and J by 3 bases. The germline V gene has CDR1 SQVTM and CDR2 ANQGSEA. The specimen was PBMCs. This sequence was found in a woman aged 45-65 years with colorectal cancer. The V and J genes are TRBV29-1 and TRBJ1-2, with TRBD1 matching 8 bases. Here the CDR3 DNA reads TGCAGCGTTGAAGATTTGCTCTACCCAGGGGGCCATTACTATGGCTACACCTTC. This sequence encodes CSVEDLLYPGGHYYGYTF.